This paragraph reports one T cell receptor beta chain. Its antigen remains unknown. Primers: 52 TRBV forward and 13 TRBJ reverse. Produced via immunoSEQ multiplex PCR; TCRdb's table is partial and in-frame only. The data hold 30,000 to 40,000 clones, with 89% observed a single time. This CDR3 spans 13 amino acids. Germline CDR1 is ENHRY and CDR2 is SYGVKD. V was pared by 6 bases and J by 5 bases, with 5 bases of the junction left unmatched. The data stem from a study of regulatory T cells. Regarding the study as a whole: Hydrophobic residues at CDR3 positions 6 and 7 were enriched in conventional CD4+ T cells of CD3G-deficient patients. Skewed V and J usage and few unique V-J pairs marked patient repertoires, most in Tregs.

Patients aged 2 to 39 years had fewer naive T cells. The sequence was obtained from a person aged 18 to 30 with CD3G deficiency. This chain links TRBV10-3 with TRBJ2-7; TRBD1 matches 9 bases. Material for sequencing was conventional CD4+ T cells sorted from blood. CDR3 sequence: CAIREQGADEQYF. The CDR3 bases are TGTGCCATCAGGGAACAGGGGGCAGACGAGCAGTACTTC.